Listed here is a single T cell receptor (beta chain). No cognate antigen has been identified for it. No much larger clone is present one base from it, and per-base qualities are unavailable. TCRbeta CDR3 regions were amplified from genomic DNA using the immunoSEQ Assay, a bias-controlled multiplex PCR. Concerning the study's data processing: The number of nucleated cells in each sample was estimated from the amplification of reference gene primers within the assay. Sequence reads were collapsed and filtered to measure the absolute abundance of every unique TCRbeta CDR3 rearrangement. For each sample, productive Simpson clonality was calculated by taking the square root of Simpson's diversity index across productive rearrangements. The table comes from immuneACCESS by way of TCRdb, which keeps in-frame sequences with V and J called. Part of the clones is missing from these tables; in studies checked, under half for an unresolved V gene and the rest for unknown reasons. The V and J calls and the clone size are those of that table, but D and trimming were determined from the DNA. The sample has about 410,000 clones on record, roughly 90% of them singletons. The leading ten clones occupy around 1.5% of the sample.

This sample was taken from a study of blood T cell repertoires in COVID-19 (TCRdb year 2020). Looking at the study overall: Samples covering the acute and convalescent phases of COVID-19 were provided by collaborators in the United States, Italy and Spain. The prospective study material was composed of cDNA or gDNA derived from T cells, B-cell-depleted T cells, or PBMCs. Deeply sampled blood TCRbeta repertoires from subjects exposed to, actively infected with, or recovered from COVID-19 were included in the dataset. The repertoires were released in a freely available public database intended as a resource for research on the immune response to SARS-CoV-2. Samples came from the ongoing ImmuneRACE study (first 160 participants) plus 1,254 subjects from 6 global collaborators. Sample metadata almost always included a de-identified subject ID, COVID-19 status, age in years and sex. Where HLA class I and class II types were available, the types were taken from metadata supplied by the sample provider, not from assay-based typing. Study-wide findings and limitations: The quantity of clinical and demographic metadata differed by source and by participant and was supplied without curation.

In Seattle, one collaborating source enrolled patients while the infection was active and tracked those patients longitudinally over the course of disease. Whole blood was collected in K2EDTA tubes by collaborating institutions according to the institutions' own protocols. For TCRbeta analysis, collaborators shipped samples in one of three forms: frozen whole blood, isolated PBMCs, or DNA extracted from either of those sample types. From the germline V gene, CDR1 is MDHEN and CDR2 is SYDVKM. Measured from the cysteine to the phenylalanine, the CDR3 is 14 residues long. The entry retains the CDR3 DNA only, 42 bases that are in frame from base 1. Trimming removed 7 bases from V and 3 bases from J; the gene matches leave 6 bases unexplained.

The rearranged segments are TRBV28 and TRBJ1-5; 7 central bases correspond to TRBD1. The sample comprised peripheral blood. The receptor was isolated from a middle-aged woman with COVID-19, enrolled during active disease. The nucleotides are TGTGCCAGCACCTCGGGACAGAACAATCAGCCCCAGCATTTT. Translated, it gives CASTSGQNNQPQHF.